The 13 T cell receptor beta chains reported below all come from one sample, sequenced in a study of blood T cell repertoires in COVID-19. TCRdb's table, derived via immunoSEQ multiplex PCR, lists solely in-frame clones and lacks some. The sample lists roughly 250,000 clones, about 86% occurring once. The sequencing sample was made of peripheral blood. The receptors here all came from a man aged 35 to 55 with active or convalescent COVID-19.

The rearrangement links TRBV25-1 to TRBJ2-1, with TRBD2 identical over 12 bases. The germline V gene encodes CDR1 MGHDK and CDR2 SYGVNS. Trimming at V came to 4 bases and at J to 1 base, leaving 2 bases not matched to a gene. This CDR3 comprises 16 residues. The CDR3 region has the DNA TGTGCCAGCAGTGGTACTAGCGGGGGGTCCTACAATGAGCAGTTCTTC. Translated: CASSGTSGGSYNEQFF. Variable domain in full (rest from reference TRBV25-1 and TRBJ2-1): EADIYQTPRYLVIGTGKKITLECSQTMGHDKMYWYQQDPGMELHLIHYSYGVNSTEKGDLSSESTVSRIRTEHFPLTLESARPSHTSQYLCASSGTSGGSYNEQFFGPGTRLTVL.

This sequence joins TRBV11-3 and TRBJ2-5; 7 nucleotides line up with TRBD1. This CDR3 has 14 amino acids. Trimming removed 1 base from V and 5 bases from J; junction bases left unmatched: 4. Germline V CDR1 and CDR2: SGHNT, YENEEA. The CDR3 nucleotides read TGTGCCAGCAGCTTAGTAGGGGGCGGGGAGACCCAGTACTTC. Its translation is CASSLVGGGETQYF.

The table lists this clone with a few counts. This chain connects TRBV7-9 to TRBJ1-2; 7 bases fit TRBD1. V was clipped by 4 bases and J by 7 bases; unmatched bases: 6. Per the germline V gene, CDR1 is SEHNR and CDR2 is FQNEAQ (reference sequence). The CDR3 sequence is 13 residues long. The CDR3, as DNA: TGTGCCAGCAGCTATTCAGGGGGTAGTGGCTACACCTTC. Its protein product is CASSYSGGSGYTF.

The chain employs TRBV7-9 and TRBJ1-1; 8 bases line up with TRBD1. The CDR3 runs 14 residues. The J segment lost 2 bases and the V segment lost 5 bases, leaving 4 bases of the junction unmatched. Germline V gene sequence: CDR1 SEHNR, CDR2 FQNEAQ (reference sequence). The CDR3 sequence: CASSEGQGNTEAFF. CDR3 in DNA: TGTGCCAGCAGCGAAGGACAGGGCAACACTGAAGCTTTCTTT.

The CDR3 DNA is TGTGCCAGCAGCACCCGACTAGCGGGTGCTACCGGGGAGCTGTTTTTT. It encodes CASSTRLAGATGELFF. J is TRBJ2-2 and V is TRBV9; 10 nucleotides match TRBD2. The CDR3 totals 16 residues. Germline V gives CDR1 SGDLS, CDR2 YYNGEE. V gave up 4 bases and J gave up 5 bases; unmatched junction bases: 8.

This clone was picked up a small number of times. V usage is TRBV11-2 and J usage is TRBJ1-2; D uncertain. The CDR3 runs to 11 residues. CDR1 SGHAT and CDR2 FQNNGV come from the germline V gene. The ends were cut back, 2 bases at V and 7 bases at J, with 5 bases in the middle. The CDR3: CASSLPRGYTF. The CDR3 DNA reads as TGTGCCAGCAGCTTACCCCGTGGCTACACCTTC.

The chain combines TRBV10-3 with TRBJ2-3, with no clear D. The CDR3 is 14 amino acids. CDR1 and CDR2 (germline): ENHRY, SYGVKD. Trimming removed 0 bases at V and 6 bases at J, with 10 bases between. The CDR3 reads CAISESTAPDTQYF. In nucleotides, the CDR3 is TGTGCCATCAGTGAGTCCACAGCCCCCGATACGCAGTATTTT.

The chain has TRBV4-1 and TRBJ2-2; the match to TRBD1 covers 8 bases. The J segment lost 6 bases and the V segment lost 3 bases, leaving 12 bases of the junction unmatched. Looked up from germline, CDR1 is MGHRA and CDR2 is YSYEKL. The CDR3 consists of 17 residues. The CDR3 loop reads CASSQNTRDRRAGELFF. As DNA, the CDR3 is TGCGCCAGCAGCCAGAATACCCGGGACAGGAGGGCCGGGGAGCTGTTTTTT.

The chain employs TRBV4-1 and TRBJ1-2; 10 bases are shared with TRBD1. The V gene end was trimmed by 4 bases and the J gene end by 4 bases; junction bases not matched to a gene: 9. The V gene's germline CDR1 is MGHRA and CDR2 YSYEKL. The CDR3 spans 16 residues. The CDR3 here is CASSLATGGAFYGYTF. As DNA, the CDR3 is TGCGCCAGCAGCCTTGCGACAGGGGGCGCTTTCTATGGCTACACCTTC.

On this clone: The sample contains more than one DNA sequence encoding this CDR3. V is TRBV28 and J is TRBJ2-1; 8 nucleotides align to TRBD1. The V gene end was trimmed by 9 bases and the J gene end by 0 bases; junction bases not matched to a gene: 7. The CDR3 runs to 15 residues. CDR1 MDHEN and CDR2 SYDVKM come from the germline V gene. DNA of the CDR3: TGTGCCAGTATTACAGGGGGAAGCTCCTACAATGAGCAGTTCTTC. The encoded protein is CASITGGSSYNEQFF.

The chain is built from TRBV28 and TRBJ2-6; perhaps TRBD2 as D (5 bases). The CDR3 extends over 16 amino acids. The ends were cut back, 6 bases at V and 2 bases at J, with 14 bases in the middle. Per germline, CDR1 MDHEN and CDR2 SYDVKM. In DNA, the CDR3 is TGTGCCAGCAGCTCCTCCGGGGTTCCTGGGGCCAACGTCCTGACTTTC. Amino acid sequence: CASSSSGVPGANVLTF.

The CDR3 region is CATSDGSGGSQPQHF. The CDR3 nucleotides read TGTGCCACCAGTGATGGGAGCGGGGGGAGTCAGCCCCAGCATTTT. The V and J genes are TRBV24-1 and TRBJ1-5, with D perhaps matching TRBD1 (5 bases). V lost 3 bases to trimming and J lost 6 bases, with 14 bases between them. This CDR3 contains 15 residues. CDR1 is KGHDR and CDR2 is SFDVKD in the germline V gene.

The chain joins TRBV11-2 to TRBJ1-2, with a weak D call TRBD1 (6 bases). Per the germline V gene, CDR1 is SGHAT and CDR2 is FQNNGV. The CDR3 runs 15 residues. The V and J ends lost 5 bases and 5 bases respectively, with 18 bases between them. CDR3 in DNA: TGTGCCAGCAGCCTACAGGGTGTGAACCTGTATGGCTACACCTTC. Translated, it gives CASSLQGVNLYGYTF.